Presented here are 6 T cell receptor beta chains from one specimen sequenced in a study of blood T cell repertoires in COVID-19. Method: immunoSEQ multiplex PCR; TCRdb's copy keeps in-frame clones and lacks some. The data show a few hundred thousand clones, about 85% seen once. The sequenced sample consisted of peripheral blood. These receptors were taken from a man aged 55 to 70 who had recovered from COVID-19.

The rearrangement links TRBV12-5 to TRBJ1-1; the D is unclear. This CDR3 comprises 15 residues. Deletions cut 0 bases from V and 0 bases from J, with 8 bases between. The germline gives CDR1 LGHNT, CDR2 FRNRAP. The CDR3: CASGLVPVVNTEAFF. For the CDR3, the DNA is TGTGCTAGTGGTTTGGTACCTGTAGTGAACACTGAAGCTTTCTTT.

The V gene is TRBV12-3 or TRBV12-4, the J gene TRBJ2-5, with unresolved D. The CDR3 runs to 11 residues. The ends were cut back, 3 bases at V and 5 bases at J, with 4 bases in the middle. CDR3 in DNA: TGTGCCAGCAGTTTTATCGAGACCCAGTACTTC. Amino acid sequence: CASSFIETQYF.

DNA of the CDR3: TGCGCCAGCAGCAGTTACAGGGGGCATAGTGAAGCTTTCTTT. As protein: CASSSYRGHSEAFF. The rearrangement uses TRBV5-1 and TRBJ1-1, with TRBD1 identical over 9 bases. The V and J ends lost 4 bases and 7 bases, in that order; junction bases with no gene match: 8. The CDR3 has 14 amino acids. Germline CDR1 reads SGHRS; CDR2 reads YFSETQ. The variable domain in full, completed from reference TRBV5-1 and TRBJ1-1, reads KAGVTQTPRYLIKTRGQQVTLSCSPISGHRSVSWYQQTPGQGLQFLFEYFSETQRNKGNFPGRFSGRQFSNSRSEMNVSTLELGDSALYLCASSSYRGHSEAFFGQGTRLTVV.

This chain joins TRBV3-1 (or the pseudogene TRBV3-2) and TRBJ2-7; no clear D. V was cut by 0 bases and J by 3 bases, with 12 bases left in between. Germline-derived CDR1 and CDR2 are LGHDT and YNNKEL (reference sequence). The CDR3 is made up of 15 amino acids. The DNA for the CDR3 is TGTGCCAGCAGCCAAGAACAGTCACCCTTCTACGAGCAGTACTTC. Amino acids: CASSQEQSPFYEQYF.

The chain uses TRBV21-1 and TRBJ1-5. TRBV21-1 is a listed pseudogene. The CDR3 contains 16 residues. CDR3 amino acids: CASSQKEGKSNQPQHF. In DNA, the CDR3 is TGTGCCAGCTCCCAAAAGGAGGGGAAAAGCAATCAGCCCCAGCATTTT.

To note about this clone: One end of the junction varies from germline; a read error may be responsible. The gene calls are TRBV19 and TRBJ1-1, with D tentatively TRBD1 (6 bases). CDR3 length: 13 residues. The germline V gene has CDR1 LNHDA and CDR2 SQIVND (reference sequence). The chain's CDR3 is CASTPTGNAEAFF. CDR3 coding DNA: TGTGCCAGTACCCCCACAGGGAACGCTGAAGCTTTCTTT.